This paragraph covers one TCR beta chain sequence. The source of the sample is a study of blood T cells in healthy people across ages. A second about 7 to 11 cycle PCR used barcoded and J-beta primers. Each CDR3 protein is one row after TCRdb ran MiXCR on the 5' RACE reads. The data show 600,000 to 800,000 distinct CDR3 sequences, about 51% seen once. The TCR was taken from an elderly woman in good health. The sample taken for sequencing was blood.

CDR3: CASRGSVLRTTDYETQYF. The CDR3 DNA follows: TGCGCCAGCAGGGGGAGCGTTTTAAGGACTACCGATTATGAGACCCAGTACTTC. The chain has TRBV4-1 and TRBJ2-5; D might be TRBD2 (6 bases). Trimming took off 6 bases at V and 5 bases at J, with 28 bases between the two ends. CDR3 size: 18 residues. Germline values: CDR1 MGHRA, CDR2 YSYEKL.